These 20 T cell receptor beta chains originate from one sample sequenced in a study of T-cell memory formation after mild COVID-19. A single record per CDR3 protein comes from TCRdb applying MiXCR to the 5' RACE reads. The sample has approximately 230,000 distinct CDR3 sequences, 16% seen once. Sequencing input: PBMCs or a T cell subset sorted from them (not recorded which). Source of these receptors: a man between 18 and 35 years old who had mild COVID-19 (a few samples of this study predate the infection). Cell type and time point are not known.

V is TRBV4-3 and J is TRBJ2-7; TRBD1 matches at 7 bases. V lost 0 bases to trimming and J lost 4 bases; unmatched junction nucleotides: 6. Germline CDR1 reads LGHNA; CDR2 reads YSLEER. The CDR3 contains 15 residues. CDR3 DNA sequence: TGCGCCAGCAGCCAAGAGGGACAGATTCATTACGAGCAGTACTTC. Residues: CASSQEGQIHYEQYF.

This clonotype has at least ten counts. This sequence joins TRBV7-2 and TRBJ1-5; a weak D match, TRBD1 (6 bases). In germline, CDR1 is SGHTA, CDR2 FQGNSA. The CDR3 is 13 amino acids. V lost 5 bases and J 5 bases, leaving 10 bases between the germline ends. DNA of the CDR3: TGTGCCAGCAGCCCGTGGACAGATCAGCCCCAGCATTTT. Protein: CASSPWTDQPQHF.

This clonotype was observed a handful of times. The CDR3 DNA follows: TGTGCCAGCAGCCAAGATGGCGTACAGGGCCTCTTTGGCTACACCTTC. This gives the protein CASSQDGVQGLFGYTF. The chain employs TRBV4-2 and TRBJ1-2; D may be TRBD1 (6 bases). From germline, CDR1 is LGHNA and CDR2 YNFKEQ. This CDR3 contains 16 residues. V was cut by 0 bases and J by 7 bases, with 18 bases left in between.

This clonotype was observed a handful of times. The V and J genes are TRBV4-3 and TRBJ1-2; 8 positions match TRBD1. The germline V gene has CDR1 LGHNA and CDR2 YSLEER. The junction had 10 bases not matched to a gene; V was cut back by 4 bases and J by 6 bases. The CDR3 has 15 residues. CDR3 loop: CASSLGQGRGDGYTF. In DNA, the CDR3 is TGCGCCAGCAGCCTAGGACAGGGCCGAGGCGATGGCTACACCTTC.

V gene TRBV18 combines with J gene TRBJ2-7, with 12 positions matching TRBD2. CDR1 and CDR2 (germline): KGHSH, LQKENI. This CDR3 comprises 14 residues. Losses at the gene ends were 5 bases for V and 6 bases for J; bases not matched to a gene: 5. The CDR3 sequence: CASSLGLAGVEQYF. The CDR3 coding sequence is TGTGCCAGCTCATTGGGACTAGCGGGCGTCGAGCAGTACTTC.

The genes are TRBV28 and TRBJ1-6; no clear D. Looked up from germline, CDR1 is MDHEN and CDR2 is SYDVKM. V gave up 8 bases and J gave up 2 bases, with 10 bases separating them. The CDR3 contains 14 residues. CDR3 nucleotide sequence: TGTGCCAGCCGGACTCCCACCTATAATTCACCCCTCCACTTT. It specifies CASRTPTYNSPLHF.

This clonotype has at least ten counts. This sequence joins TRBV12-3 or TRBV12-4 and TRBJ1-5; D possibly corresponds to TRBD1 (6 bases). The CDR3 has 13 amino acids. V was trimmed by 8 bases and J by 7 bases, leaving 15 bases between them. The CDR3, as DNA: TGTGCCAGCGTCATGGGACACTCCCAGCCCCAGCATTTT. Protein sequence: CASVMGHSQPQHF.

This clonotype has just a few counts. V usage is TRBV20-1 and J usage is TRBJ2-3, with D possibly TRBD1 on 8 matching bases. V shed 3 bases and J shed 2 bases, with 21 bases lying between them. The CDR3 sequence is 17 residues long. CDR1 and CDR2 from the germline V gene are DFQATT and SNEGSKA (reference sequence). DNA for the CDR3: TGCAGTGCTAGGCGGGGGTCAGGGGGCCCCGCCACAGATACGCAGTATTTT. This encodes CSARRGSGGPATDTQYF.

This clonotype was recorded a few times. The chain combines TRBV20-1 with TRBJ2-2; 7 nucleotides line up with TRBD1. Germline CDR1 reads DFQATT; CDR2 reads SNEGSKA (reference sequence). This CDR3 is built from 15 residues. The CDR3 spells CSGTKDRAGTGELFF. In DNA, the CDR3 is TGCAGCGGTACCAAAGACAGGGCGGGCACCGGGGAGCTGTTTTTT.

V is TRBV29-1 and J is TRBJ2-6; tentatively, D is TRBD1 or TRBD2 (5 bases each). The CDR3 contains 16 residues. Trimming pared 6 bases from V and 0 bases from J, leaving 15 bases between. From germline, CDR1 is SQVTM and CDR2 ANQGSEA. The chain's CDR3 is CSVDAGAISGANVLTF. In DNA form, the CDR3 reads TGCAGCGTAGATGCCGGGGCAATCTCTGGGGCCAACGTCCTGACTTTC.

A few counts support this clonotype. The chain uses TRBV6-2 or TRBV6-3 and TRBJ2-6; perhaps TRBD2 as D (5 bases). This CDR3 comprises 19 residues. CDR1 and CDR2 from the germline V gene are MNHEY and SVGEGT. V dropped 3 bases and J dropped 0 bases, with 18 bases sitting between them. CDR3 region: CASSYPLIGGLSGANVLTF. The CDR3 nucleotides read TGTGCCAGCAGTTATCCCCTAATCGGCGGACTCTCTGGGGCCAACGTCCTGACTTTC.

This clonotype was recorded a few times. The genes are TRBV4-1 and TRBJ2-5, with D tentatively TRBD1 (6 bases). CDR1 MGHRA and CDR2 YSYEKL come from the germline V gene. CDR3 length: 15 amino acids. Trimming stripped 3 bases from V and 1 base from J, with 12 bases between. CDR3 sequence reads: CASSHHGTSQETQYF. The CDR3, as DNA: TGCGCCAGCAGCCACCACGGGACATCCCAAGAGACCCAGTACTTC.

This clonotype was counted only a few times. This chain joins TRBV5-7 and TRBJ2-3; D might be TRBD2 (5 bases). TRBV5-7 is identified as an open reading frame with a role that is uncertain. V lost 1 base and J 5 bases, leaving 20 bases between the germline ends. This CDR3 contains 17 residues. The CDR3 sequence is CASSLRLSGLWEDTQYF. CDR3 nucleotide sequence: TGTGCCAGCAGCTTGAGGCTAAGCGGCCTTTGGGAAGATACGCAGTATTTT.

The chain employs TRBV28 and TRBJ2-5; TRBD2 is a possible D gene (6 bases). V was pared by 7 bases and J by 2 bases, with 11 bases between. Germline assignment: CDR1 MDHEN and CDR2 SYDVKM. This CDR3 is 13 amino acids long. Here the CDR3 DNA reads TGTGCCAGCAATACTGCGGGGCAAGAGACCCAGTACTTC. Amino acids: CASNTAGQETQYF. Based on the CDR3 plus reference TRBV28 and TRBJ2-5, the full variable domain is DVKVTQSSRYLVKRTGEKVFLECVQDMDHENMFWYRQDPGLGLRLIYFSYDVKMKEKGDIPEGYSVSREKKERFSLILESASTNQTSMYLCASNTAGQETQYFGPGTRLLVL.

This clonotype was picked up many times. This chain connects TRBV18 to TRBJ2-5; tentatively, D is TRBD1 (5 bases). The CDR3 is 13 residues long. Trimming removed 3 bases from V and 2 bases from J, with 7 bases in between. Per the germline V gene, CDR1 is KGHSH and CDR2 is LQKENI. The CDR3 DNA reads TGTGCCAGCTCACCCGACAGTCAAGAGACCCAGTACTTC. Translation: CASSPDSQETQYF.

This clonotype has ten or more counts. The chain couples TRBV18 to TRBJ2-7, with TRBD1 matching over 7 bases. The CDR3 length is 13 residues. Germline V gives CDR1 KGHSH, CDR2 LQKENI. The ends lost 5 bases at V and 6 bases at J; junction bases unmatched: 7. The CDR3 is CASSSTGVSEQYF. Written as DNA, the CDR3 is TGTGCCAGCTCATCAACAGGGGTTAGCGAGCAGTACTTC.

This clonotype appeared many times. The CDR3: CSVAGLGGRFTGELFF. Written as DNA, the CDR3 is TGCAGCGTCGCCGGGCTTGGGGGCCGGTTCACCGGGGAGCTGTTTTTT. V gene TRBV29-1 combines with J gene TRBJ2-2, with D possibly being TRBD1 (6 bases). Trimming left V 6 bases short and J 4 bases short, with 21 bases between. Germline CDR1 SQVTM, CDR2 ANQGSEA. The CDR3 is 16 amino acids.

This clonotype has ten or more counts. The V gene is TRBV5-5, the J gene TRBJ1-5; D gene uncertain. This CDR3 is built from 15 residues. The V gene's germline CDR1 is SGHKS and CDR2 YYEKEE (reference sequence). V gave up 0 bases and J gave up 0 bases, with 7 bases separating them. The CDR3 protein is CASSLGGYSNQPQHF. Here the CDR3 DNA reads TGTGCCAGCAGCTTGGGGGGTTATAGCAATCAGCCCCAGCATTTT.

This chain's CDR3 is CASSLRGTGRGYTF. The CDR3, as DNA: TGTGCCAGCAGCTTGAGAGGGACAGGGCGGGGCTACACCTTC. The chain recombines TRBV5-5 with TRBJ1-2; 9 bases line up with TRBD1. J gave up 8 bases and V 1 base, and 6 bases lay outside the gene matches. CDR3 length: 14 amino acids. Per the germline V gene, CDR1 is SGHKS and CDR2 is YYEKEE (reference sequence).

This clonotype was seen more than once but under ten times. The genes are TRBV20-1 and TRBJ2-7; D gene uncertain. CDR1 is DFQATT, CDR2 SNEGSKA, per germline (reference sequence). The CDR3 sequence is 14 residues long. V was clipped by 6 bases and J by 2 bases, with 17 bases between them. In DNA, the CDR3 is TGCAGTGCGCAGTCCCTTCTAGGGCCCTACGAGCAGTACGTC. Its translation: CSAQSLLGPYEQYV.